The next 11 T cell receptor beta chains were all read from a single sample in a study of blood T cell repertoires in COVID-19. Clones were sequenced by immunoSEQ multiplex PCR, and TCRdb holds only the in-frame ones, with some missing. The repertoire has 70,000 to 95,000 clones, 88% of them found once; the top ten carry 4.8%. Specimen: peripheral blood. These receptors all come from a woman older than 75 with active COVID-19.

The chain uses TRBV5-8 and TRBJ1-1; D is ambiguous. The CDR3 length is 16 residues. Germline CDR1 SGHTS, CDR2 YDEGEE. The V end was cut by 7 bases, the J end by 0 bases, with 19 bases between. The CDR3 spells CASPVAPGRVNTEAFF. CDR3 bases: TGTGCCAGCCCAGTGGCCCCGGGGAGAGTGAACACTGAAGCTTTCTTT.

This chain joins TRBV7-2 and TRBJ2-1, with a possible D match to TRBD1 (5 bases). In germline, CDR1 is SGHTA, CDR2 FQGNSA. The CDR3 runs 14 residues. Trimming stripped 8 bases from V and 7 bases from J, with 18 bases between. The CDR3: CASHSRARVNEQFF. CDR3 DNA: TGTGCCAGCCATTCCAGGGCACGTGTGAATGAGCAGTTCTTC. Looking up the rest from reference TRBV7-2 and TRBJ2-1 gives the full variable domain: GAGVSQSPSNKVTEKGKDVELRCDPISGHTALYWYRQSLGQGLEFLIYFQGNSAPDKSGLPSDRFSAERTGGSVSTLTIQRTQQEDSAVYLCASHSRARVNEQFFGPGTRLTVL.

The V and J genes are TRBV4-1 and TRBJ1-2, with no clear D. Germline lookup yields CDR1 MGHRA and CDR2 YSYEKL. The CDR3 covers 13 residues. V lost 0 bases and J lost 9, with 11 bases in between. The CDR3, as DNA: TGCGCCAGCAGCCAAGAGAATCGGGGTCGCTACACCTTC. Its protein product is CASSQENRGRYTF.

This chain uses TRBV5-1 with TRBJ2-3; TRBD1 matches at 8 bases. The CDR3 has 14 residues. The V gene end was trimmed by 4 bases and the J gene end by 5 bases; junction bases not matched to a gene: 6. CDR1 is SGHRS, CDR2 YFSETQ, per germline. The CDR3 loop is CASSPGQGRDTQYF. The CDR3 region has the DNA TGCGCCAGCAGCCCCGGACAGGGAAGAGATACGCAGTATTTT.

A single count supports this clone. J is TRBJ2-1 and V is TRBV4-3; 14 nucleotides agree with TRBD2. Germline-derived CDR1 and CDR2 are LGHNA and YSLEER. CDR3 length: 15 amino acids. The V and J ends lost 5 bases and 7 bases, in that order; junction bases with no gene match: 4. The CDR3 protein is CASSLGLAGVNEQFF. The CDR3 DNA follows: TGCGCCAGCAGCTTGGGACTAGCGGGAGTAAATGAGCAGTTCTTC.

The rearrangement joins TRBV6-5 to TRBJ2-5, with D tentatively TRBD2 (6 bases). CDR3 length: 15 residues. The V end was cut by 5 bases, the J end by 4 bases, with 17 bases between. Germline V gene sequence: CDR1 MNHEY, CDR2 SVGAGI. CDR3 amino acids: CASSLRPSVGETQYF. CDR3 DNA sequence: TGTGCCAGCAGTCTCCGGCCTAGCGTCGGAGAGACCCAGTACTTC.

The V and J genes are TRBV6-6 and TRBJ2-7; D is perhaps TRBD2 (6 bases). The CDR3 has 16 residues. The V gene lost 0 bases and the J gene lost 7 bases, with 19 bases spanning the gap. Germline V gene lookup returns CDR1 MNHNY and CDR2 SVGAGI (reference sequence). CDR3 bases: TGTGCCAGCAGTTACTCGAGGTCTAGCGTCGGCCCGGAGCAGTACTTC. Its protein is CASSYSRSSVGPEQYF.

The chain couples TRBV6-2 or TRBV6-3 to TRBJ2-3, with D maybe TRBD2 (5 bases). Per the germline V gene, CDR1 is MNHEY and CDR2 is SVGEGT. The CDR3 has 17 amino acids. Trimming removed 3 bases at V and 6 bases at J, with 22 bases between. The DNA for the CDR3 is TGTGCCAGCAGTTATTTTGGTAGGAATGGAGGAGGTGATACGCAGTATTTT. Amino acids: CASSYFGRNGGGDTQYF.

The chain joins TRBV28 to TRBJ2-7; possibly TRBD2 for D (5 bases). Germline values: CDR1 MDHEN, CDR2 SYDVKM. Deletions cut 3 bases from V and 3 bases from J, with 12 bases between. The CDR3 sequence is 14 residues long. CDR3 in amino acids: CASSFPGVNYEQYF. In DNA form, the CDR3 reads TGTGCCAGCAGTTTCCCCGGGGTAAACTACGAGCAGTACTTC.

V and J are TRBV19 and TRBJ1-2; TRBD1 matches 12 bases. With 0 bases clipped from V and 4 bases from J, the junction kept 12 bases outside the gene matches. Germline V gives CDR1 LNHDA, CDR2 SQIVND (reference sequence). The CDR3 is 19 amino acids. CDR3 in amino acids: CASSIDGGGTGGAIYGYTF. CDR3 bases: TGTGCCAGTAGTATAGACGGCGGCGGGACAGGGGGCGCGATCTATGGCTACACCTTC.

The chain recombines TRBV18 with TRBJ2-5; D uncertain. Germline V gene sequence: CDR1 KGHSH, CDR2 LQKENI. The CDR3 runs 12 residues. Trimming removed 3 bases at V and 1 base at J, with 3 bases between. This CDR3 reads CASSPAQETQYF. The CDR3 DNA sequence: TGTGCCAGCTCACCGGCCCAAGAGACCCAGTACTTC.